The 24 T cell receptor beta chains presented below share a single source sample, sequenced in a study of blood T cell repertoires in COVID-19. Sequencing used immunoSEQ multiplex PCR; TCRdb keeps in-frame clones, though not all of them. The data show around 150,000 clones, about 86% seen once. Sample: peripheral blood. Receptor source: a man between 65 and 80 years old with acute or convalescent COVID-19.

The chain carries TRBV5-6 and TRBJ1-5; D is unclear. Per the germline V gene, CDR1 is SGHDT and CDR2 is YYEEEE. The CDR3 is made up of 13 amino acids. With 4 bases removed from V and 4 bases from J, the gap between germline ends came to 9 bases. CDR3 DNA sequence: TGTGCCAGCAGCCTAAAACAGAATCAGCCCCAGCATTTT. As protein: CASSLKQNQPQHF.

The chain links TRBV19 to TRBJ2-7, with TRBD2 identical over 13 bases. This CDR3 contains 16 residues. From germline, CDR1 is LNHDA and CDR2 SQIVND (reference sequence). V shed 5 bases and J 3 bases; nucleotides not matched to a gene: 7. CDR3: CASSFRLAGGDYEQYF. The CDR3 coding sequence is TGTGCCAGTAGTTTCCGACTAGCGGGGGGAGACTACGAGCAGTACTTC.

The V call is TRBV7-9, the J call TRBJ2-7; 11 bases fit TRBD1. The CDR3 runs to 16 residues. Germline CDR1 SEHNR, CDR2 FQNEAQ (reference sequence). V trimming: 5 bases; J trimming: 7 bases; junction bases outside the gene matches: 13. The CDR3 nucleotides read TGTGCCAGCAGCAAGCCGACCGGGACAGGGGGTGAGGAGCAGTACTTC. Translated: CASSKPTGTGGEEQYF.

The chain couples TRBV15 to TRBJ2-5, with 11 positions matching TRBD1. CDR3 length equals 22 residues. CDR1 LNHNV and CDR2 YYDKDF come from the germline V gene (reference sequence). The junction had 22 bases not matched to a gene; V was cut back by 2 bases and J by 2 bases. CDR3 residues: CATSRSGTGGIVAGLGQETQYF. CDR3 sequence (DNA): TGTGCCACCAGCAGATCCGGGACAGGGGGGATTGTAGCGGGATTGGGGCAAGAGACCCAGTACTTC.

The CDR3 nucleotides are TGTGCCAGCAGCGACTCCCGGGGTCTTAAAGTGTTTTTT. Protein sequence: CASSDSRGLKVFF. The rearrangement uses TRBV9 and TRBJ2-2; weak D call: TRBD2 (5 bases). Per the germline V gene, CDR1 is SGDLS and CDR2 is YYNGEE. This CDR3 contains 13 residues. V was clipped by 3 bases and J by 15 bases, with 18 bases between them.

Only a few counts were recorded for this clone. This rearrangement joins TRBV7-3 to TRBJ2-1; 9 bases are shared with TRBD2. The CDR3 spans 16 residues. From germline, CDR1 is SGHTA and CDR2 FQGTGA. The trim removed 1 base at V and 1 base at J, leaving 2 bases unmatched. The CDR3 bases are TGTGCCAGCAGCTTAATTGCGGGAGGGTCCTACAATGAGCAGTTCTTC. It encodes CASSLIAGGSYNEQFF.

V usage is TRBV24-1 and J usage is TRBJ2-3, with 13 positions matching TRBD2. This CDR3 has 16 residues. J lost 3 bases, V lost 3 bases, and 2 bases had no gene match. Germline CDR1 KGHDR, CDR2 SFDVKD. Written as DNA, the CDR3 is TGTGCCACCAGTGATCCGGGACTAGCGGGAACAGATACGCAGTATTTT. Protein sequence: CATSDPGLAGTDTQYF.

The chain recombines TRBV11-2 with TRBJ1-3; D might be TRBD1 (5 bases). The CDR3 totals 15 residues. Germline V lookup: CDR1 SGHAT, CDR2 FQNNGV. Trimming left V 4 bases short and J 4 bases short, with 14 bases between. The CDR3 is CASSSGLTPGNTIYF. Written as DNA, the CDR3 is TGTGCCAGCAGCTCAGGGTTGACTCCAGGAAACACCATATATTTT. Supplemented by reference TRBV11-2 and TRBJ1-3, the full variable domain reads EAGVAQSPRYKIIEKRQSVAFWCNPISGHATLYWYQQILGQGPKLLIQFQNNGVVDDSQLPKDRFSAERLKGVDSTLKIQPAKLEDSAVYLCASSSGLTPGNTIYFGEGSWLTVV.

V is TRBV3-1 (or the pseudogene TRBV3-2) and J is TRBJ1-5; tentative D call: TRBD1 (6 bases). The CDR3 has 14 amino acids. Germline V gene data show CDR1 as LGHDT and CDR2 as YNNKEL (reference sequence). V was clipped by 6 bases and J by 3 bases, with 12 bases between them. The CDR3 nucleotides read TGTGCCAGCAGGTGGACAGCTTTCAATCAGCCCCAGCATTTT. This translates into CASRWTAFNQPQHF.

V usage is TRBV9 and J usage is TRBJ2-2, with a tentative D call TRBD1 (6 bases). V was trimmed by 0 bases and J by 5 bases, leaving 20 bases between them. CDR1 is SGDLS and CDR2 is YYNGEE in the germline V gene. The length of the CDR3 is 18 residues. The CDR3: CASSVDVRGTGQTGELFF. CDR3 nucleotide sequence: TGTGCCAGCAGCGTAGATGTCAGGGGAACTGGCCAAACCGGGGAGCTGTTTTTT.

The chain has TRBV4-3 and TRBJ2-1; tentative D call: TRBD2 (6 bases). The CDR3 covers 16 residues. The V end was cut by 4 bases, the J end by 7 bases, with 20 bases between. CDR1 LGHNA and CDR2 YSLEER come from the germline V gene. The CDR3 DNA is TGCGCCAGCAGCCTGGGTGCGGGGCCACCGGGAAATGAGCAGTTCTTC. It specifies CASSLGAGPPGNEQFF.

The DNA for the CDR3 is TGTGCCAGCAGCAAGGACGGGACCAAAAACATTCAGTACTTC. It specifies CASSKDGTKNIQYF. The V call is TRBV21-1, the J call TRBJ2-4; TRBD2 is taken as the D call from the table, unchecked against the DNA. TRBV21-1 is noted as a pseudogene. This CDR3 contains 14 residues.

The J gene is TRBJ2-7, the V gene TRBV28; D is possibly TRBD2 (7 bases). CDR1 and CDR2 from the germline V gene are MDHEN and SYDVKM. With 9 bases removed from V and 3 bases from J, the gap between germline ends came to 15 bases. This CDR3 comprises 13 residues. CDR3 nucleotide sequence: TGTGCCAGTCTATGGGGAGGGGGCTACGAGCAGTACTTC. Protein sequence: CASLWGGGYEQYF.

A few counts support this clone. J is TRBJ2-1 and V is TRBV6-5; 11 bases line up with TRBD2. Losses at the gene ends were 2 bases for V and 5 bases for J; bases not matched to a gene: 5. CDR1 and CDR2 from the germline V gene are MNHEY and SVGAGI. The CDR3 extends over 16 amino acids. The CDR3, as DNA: TGTGCCAGCAGTTACGGGCTAGCGGGGGGAGACAATGAGCAGTTCTTC. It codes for CASSYGLAGGDNEQFF.

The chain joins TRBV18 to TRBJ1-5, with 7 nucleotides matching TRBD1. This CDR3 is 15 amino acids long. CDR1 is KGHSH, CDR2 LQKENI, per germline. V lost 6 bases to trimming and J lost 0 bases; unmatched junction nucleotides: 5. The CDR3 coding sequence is TGTGCCAGCTCCCGGGGACAGTATAGCAATCAGCCCCAGCATTTT. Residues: CASSRGQYSNQPQHF.

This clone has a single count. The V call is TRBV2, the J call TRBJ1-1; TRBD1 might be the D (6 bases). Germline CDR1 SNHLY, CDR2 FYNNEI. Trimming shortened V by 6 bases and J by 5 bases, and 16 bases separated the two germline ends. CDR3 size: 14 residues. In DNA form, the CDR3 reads TGTGCCAGCAGCCAAGGGGGGAGGGGTACTGAAGCTTTCTTT. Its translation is CASSQGGRGTEAFF.

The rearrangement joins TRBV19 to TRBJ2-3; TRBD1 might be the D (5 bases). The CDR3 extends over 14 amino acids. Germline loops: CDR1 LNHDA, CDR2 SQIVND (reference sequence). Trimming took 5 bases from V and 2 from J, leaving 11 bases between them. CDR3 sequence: CASSDQGYTDTQYF. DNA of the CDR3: TGTGCCAGTAGTGACCAGGGATACACAGATACGCAGTATTTT. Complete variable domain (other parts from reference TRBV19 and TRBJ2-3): DGGITQSPKYLFRKEGQNVTLSCEQNLNHDAMYWYRQDPGQGLRLIYYSQIVNDFQKGDIAEGYSVSREKKESFPLTVTSAQKNPTAFYLCASSDQGYTDTQYFGPGTRLTVL.

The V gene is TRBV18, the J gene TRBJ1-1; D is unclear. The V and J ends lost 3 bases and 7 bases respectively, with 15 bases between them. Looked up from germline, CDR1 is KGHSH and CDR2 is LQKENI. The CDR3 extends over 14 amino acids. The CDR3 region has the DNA TGTGCCAGCTCACCGACCGTCGAGGGCAGTGAAGCTTTCTTT. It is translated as CASSPTVEGSEAFF.

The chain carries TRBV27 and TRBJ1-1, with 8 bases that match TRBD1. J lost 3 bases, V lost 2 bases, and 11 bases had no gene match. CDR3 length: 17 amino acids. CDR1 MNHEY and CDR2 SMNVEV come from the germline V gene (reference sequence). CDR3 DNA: TGTGCCAGCAGTTTACAGGGCTTAACAGGGGGGTACACTGAAGCTTTCTTT. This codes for CASSLQGLTGGYTEAFF.

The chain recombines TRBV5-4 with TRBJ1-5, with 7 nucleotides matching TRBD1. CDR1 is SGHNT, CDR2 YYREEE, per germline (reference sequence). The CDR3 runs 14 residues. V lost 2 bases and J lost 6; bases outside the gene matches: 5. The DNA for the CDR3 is TGTGCCAGCAGCTTAGGGGGCGCGGGTCAGCCCCAGCATTTT. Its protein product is CASSLGGAGQPQHF.

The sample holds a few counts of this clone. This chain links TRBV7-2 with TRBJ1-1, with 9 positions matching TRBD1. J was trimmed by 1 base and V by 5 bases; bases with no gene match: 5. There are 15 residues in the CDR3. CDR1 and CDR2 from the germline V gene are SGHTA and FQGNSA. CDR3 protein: CASSPDRGRNTEAFF. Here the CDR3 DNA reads TGTGCCAGCAGCCCCGACAGGGGGAGGAACACTGAAGCTTTCTTT.

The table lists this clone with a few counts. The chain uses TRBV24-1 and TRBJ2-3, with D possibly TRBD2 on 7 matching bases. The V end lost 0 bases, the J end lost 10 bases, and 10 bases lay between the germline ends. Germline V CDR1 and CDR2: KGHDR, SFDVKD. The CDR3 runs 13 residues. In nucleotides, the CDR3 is TGTGCCACCAGTGATTTGACAGGGAGGGCGCAGTATTTT. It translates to CATSDLTGRAQYF.

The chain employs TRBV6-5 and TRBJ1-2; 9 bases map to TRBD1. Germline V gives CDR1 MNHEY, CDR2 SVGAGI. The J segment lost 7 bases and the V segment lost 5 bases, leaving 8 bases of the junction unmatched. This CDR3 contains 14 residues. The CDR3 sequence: CASSQPGQGAGYTF. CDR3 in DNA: TGTGCCAGCAGTCAACCGGGACAGGGAGCTGGCTACACCTTC.

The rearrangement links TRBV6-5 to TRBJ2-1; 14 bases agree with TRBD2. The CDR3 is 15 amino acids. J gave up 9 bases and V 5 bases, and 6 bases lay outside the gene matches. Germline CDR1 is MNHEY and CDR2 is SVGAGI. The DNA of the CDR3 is TGTGCCAGCAGTCAGACTAGCGGGAGGGCGGGTGAGCAGTTCTTC. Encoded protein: CASSQTSGRAGEQFF.